Below are 26 T cell receptor beta chains sequenced from a single sample in a study of T-cell memory formation after mild COVID-19. TCRdb reanalysed the 5' RACE reads using MiXCR and keeps one entry per CDR3 protein. The profile shows under 300,000 distinct CDR3 sequences, 8% to 9% of them singletons. Sample: PBMCs or a T cell subset sorted from them (not recorded which). The receptors derive from a man aged 18 to 29 who had mild COVID-19 (a few samples of this study predate the infection). Cell type and time point are not known.

Many counts were recorded for this clonotype. The chain combines TRBV5-1 with TRBJ2-2; D may be TRBD1 or TRBD2 (5 bases each). Trimming took 4 bases from V and 2 from J, leaving 18 bases between them. The CDR3 length is 17 residues. Germline CDR1 and CDR2: SGHRS and YFSETQ. The CDR3 coding sequence is TGCGCCAGCAGCCCCGGGGCCGATTGGGTCAACACCGGGGAGCTGTTTTTT. Translating it yields CASSPGADWVNTGELFF.

This clonotype was detected a few times. The chain links TRBV6-5 to TRBJ2-1; D is unresolved. The CDR3 loop spans 11 amino acids. V was trimmed by 4 bases and J by 15 bases, leaving 13 bases between them. CDR1 is MNHEY and CDR2 is SVGAGI in the germline V gene. The CDR3 region has the DNA TGTGCCAGCAGTTCAAAAGACCTCCGGTTCTTC. Its protein is CASSSKDLRFF.

This clonotype has only a few counts. This rearrangement joins TRBV7-9 to TRBJ2-6, with D tentatively TRBD2 (6 bases). Germline V CDR1 and CDR2: SEHNR, FQNEAQ (reference sequence). The length of the CDR3 is 15 residues. Trimming removed 5 bases at V and 2 bases at J, with 10 bases between. CDR3 sequence reads: CASSTGGTGANVLTF. Here the CDR3 DNA reads TGTGCCAGCAGCACCGGGGGAACTGGGGCCAACGTCCTGACTTTC. Combining the CDR3 with reference TRBV7-9 and TRBJ2-6 gives the whole variable domain DTGVSQNPRHKITKRGQNVTFRCDPISEHNRLYWYRQTLGQGPEFLTYFQNEAQLEKSRLLSDRFSAERPKGSFSTLEIQRTEQGDSAMYLCASSTGGTGANVLTFGAGSRLTVL.

About this clonotype itself: At one of its ends the junction is not consistent with the germline gene, which may arise from a read error. J is TRBJ1-1 and V is TRBV12-3 or TRBV12-4; maybe TRBD1 (5 bases). This CDR3 has 13 residues. CDR3 sequence (DNA): TGTGCCGGCAGTTTCGGACAGAACACTGAAGCTTTCTTT. Its translation is CAGSFGQNTEAFF.

A few counts support this clonotype. This rearrangement joins TRBV20-1 to TRBJ1-1, with D unclear. Trimming cost V 0 bases and J 10 bases, with 9 bases left between them. The CDR3 runs to 11 residues. Germline lookup yields CDR1 DFQATT and CDR2 SNEGSKA (reference sequence). CDR3 nucleotide sequence: TGCAGTGCTAGAGATGCGCGGGGAGCTTTCTTT. The encoded protein is CSARDARGAFF.

This clonotype occurred a few times. This CDR3 is missing its conserved last phenylalanine or tryptophan, likely due to a read error. The DNA is left out, because the CDR3 cannot be placed on it with certainty; the CDR3 is given as TCRdb lists it. CDR3 protein: CASSEAWDRGIV. The V call is TRBV6-1, the J call TRBJ1-2; the table's D call, TRBD1, was not checked against the DNA. Germline V gives CDR1 MNHNS, CDR2 SASEGT. 12 amino acids form the CDR3, both terminal residues included.

This clonotype was observed many times. V is TRBV24-1 and J is TRBJ2-2; perhaps TRBD1 as D (6 bases). V was clipped by 2 bases and J by 6 bases, with 15 bases between them. The CDR3 is 16 amino acids. Germline CDR1 is KGHDR and CDR2 is SFDVKD. CDR3 in amino acids: CATSDSQGKNAGELFF. CDR3 sequence (DNA): TGTGCCACCAGTGATTCCCAGGGGAAAAACGCCGGGGAGCTGTTTTTT.

Ten or more counts support this clonotype. The V call is TRBV4-1, the J call TRBJ2-5; 7 bases agree with TRBD2. The germline V gene has CDR1 MGHRA and CDR2 YSYEKL. The CDR3 spans 14 residues. J gave up 5 bases and V 0 bases, and 3 bases lay outside the gene matches. DNA of the CDR3: TGCGCCAGCAGCCAAGACCCCGGGGGGGAGACCCAGTACTTC. Its protein is CASSQDPGGETQYF.

In its sample, this clonotype was seen a few times. The rearrangement joins TRBV10-3 to TRBJ2-1, with 7 nucleotides matching TRBD1. The CDR3 has 16 amino acids. Germline V gene sequence: CDR1 ENHRY, CDR2 SYGVKD. V shed 3 bases, J shed 8 bases, and the junction held 13 bases outside the gene matches. CDR3 nucleotides: TGTGCCATCAGTGATACCCCGACAGGGTGGGGCGATGAGCAGTTCTTC. Its translation is CAISDTPTGWGDEQFF.

The chain links TRBV11-2 to TRBJ2-3; 9 bases align to TRBD1. This CDR3 region has 18 residues. Per germline, CDR1 SGHAT and CDR2 FQNNGV. V was pared by 5 bases and J by 1 base, with 13 bases of the junction left unmatched. The CDR3 spells CASSKKPGQGFGTDTQYF. The DNA of the CDR3 is TGTGCCAGCAGCAAAAAACCGGGACAGGGTTTCGGCACAGATACGCAGTATTTT.

Details on this clonotype: A junction boundary mismatches the germline segment, possibly from a read error. The V call is TRBV11-3, the J call TRBJ2-1; D remains ambiguous. This CDR3 has 13 residues. Germline CDR1 and CDR2: SGHNT and YENEEA. This chain's CDR3 is CASSLVMGNGQFF. CDR3 bases: TGTGCCAGCAGCTTAGTTATGGGGAATGGGCAGTTCTTC.

The chain uses TRBV6-2 or TRBV6-3 and TRBJ2-7; 12 bases are shared with TRBD2. Per germline, CDR1 MNHEY and CDR2 SVGEGT. CDR3 size: 15 residues. The junction had 3 bases not matched to a gene; V was cut back by 4 bases and J by 2 bases. The CDR3 sequence is CASSSWTSGAYEQYV. The CDR3 region has the DNA TGTGCCAGCAGTTCCTGGACTAGCGGGGCCTACGAGCAGTACGTC.

This clonotype was seen a handful of times. V usage is TRBV6-2 or TRBV6-3 and J usage is TRBJ1-5, with D perhaps matching TRBD1 (6 bases). CDR1 is MNHEY, CDR2 SVGEGT, per germline. CDR3 length equals 17 residues. V lost 2 bases and J 2 bases, leaving 16 bases between the germline ends. CDR3 amino acids: CASSYDLTGLGNQPQHF. In DNA, the CDR3 is TGTGCCAGCAGTTACGACCTAACAGGGTTAGGCAATCAGCCCCAGCATTTT.

The chain carries TRBV20-1 and TRBJ2-7; D possibly corresponds to TRBD1 (5 bases). The CDR3 sequence is 11 residues long. Trimming took 5 bases from V and 1 from J, leaving 6 bases between them. Germline V gene sequence: CDR1 DFQATT, CDR2 SNEGSKA (reference sequence). The CDR3 DNA sequence: TGCAGTGCTCAGGGATCCTACGAGCAGTACTTC. This gives the protein CSAQGSYEQYF.

This clonotype has a handful of counts. The V and J genes are TRBV20-1 and TRBJ2-4; 14 nucleotides line up with TRBD2. Germline V gives CDR1 DFQATT, CDR2 SNEGSKA (reference sequence). V lost 1 base and J lost 2; bases outside the gene matches: 1. CDR3 length equals 16 residues. In DNA form, the CDR3 reads TGCAGTGCTAGAGGGACTAGCGGGGGGTCCAAAAACATTCAGTACTTC. It encodes CSARGTSGGSKNIQYF.

There are a few counts of this clonotype. This rearrangement joins TRBV2 to TRBJ2-1, with 8 bases fitting TRBD2. Germline V gives CDR1 SNHLY, CDR2 FYNNEI. This CDR3 is built from 16 residues. V was clipped by 1 base and J by 3 bases; unmatched bases: 5. The CDR3 bases are TGTGCCAGCAGTGAAGGGGGGCTAGCGGGCTACAATGAGCAGTTCTTC. Translating gives CASSEGGLAGYNEQFF.

This clonotype was seen at least ten times. The chain combines TRBV6-6 with TRBJ2-2; D gene unclear. The CDR3 totals 12 residues. V shed 5 bases and J shed 5 bases, with 6 bases lying between them. Germline V CDR1 and CDR2: MNHNY, SVGAGI (reference sequence). CDR3 sequence: CASSPSTGELFF. CDR3 bases: TGTGCCAGCAGTCCTAGTACCGGGGAGCTGTTTTTT.

The CDR3 bases are TGCGCCAGCAGCTTGGACTCGACAGGGGCCGTGCTTGGCTACACCTTC. Residues: CASSLDSTGAVLGYTF. The V and J genes are TRBV5-1 and TRBJ1-2; 8 nucleotides align to TRBD1. The germline gives CDR1 SGHRS, CDR2 YFSETQ. CDR3 length equals 16 residues. V lost 0 bases to trimming and J lost 7 bases; unmatched junction nucleotides: 11.

This rearrangement joins TRBV7-2 to TRBJ2-7; D not resolved. The CDR3 is 15 amino acids. Germline V gives CDR1 SGHTA, CDR2 FQGNSA. V lost 3 bases and J lost 0, with 12 bases in between. The CDR3 bases are TGTGCCAGCAGCTTGCTACCCGACGGCTCCTACGAGCAGTACTTC. This encodes CASSLLPDGSYEQYF.

This clonotype has only a few counts. The CDR3 region has the DNA TGTGCCAGCAGCCAACAGGGTCTTAATTCACCCCTCCACTTT. Amino acids: CASSQQGLNSPLHF. The chain employs TRBV3-1 and TRBJ1-6; D may be TRBD1 (5 bases). The CDR3 extends over 14 amino acids. Germline CDR1 reads LGHDT; CDR2 reads YNNKEL (reference sequence). V lost 2 bases and J 6 bases, leaving 8 bases between the germline ends.

The rearrangement uses TRBV7-3 and TRBJ2-7, with D hard to call. This CDR3 has 15 amino acids. CDR1 and CDR2 from the germline V gene are SGHTA and FQGTGA. V was shortened by 5 bases and J by 2 bases, with 16 bases between the two germline ends. The CDR3 sequence: CASSLRQGVPYEQYF. The CDR3, as DNA: TGTGCCAGCAGCCTCCGACAAGGAGTTCCCTACGAGCAGTACTTC.

The rearrangement joins TRBV7-2 to TRBJ2-3; 9 nucleotides match TRBD1. This CDR3 spans 19 amino acids. V shed 5 bases, J shed 0 bases, and the junction held 15 bases outside the gene matches. The V gene's germline CDR1 is SGHTA and CDR2 FQGNSA. CDR3 residues: CASSSPGQGSLSSTDTQYF. CDR3 sequence (DNA): TGTGCCAGCAGCAGTCCGGGACAGGGATCCTTGTCTAGCACAGATACGCAGTATTTT.

This clonotype occurred many times. The chain's CDR3 is CASSLGAVSYEQYV. CDR3 bases: TGTGCCAGCAGCTTAGGAGCGGTCTCTTACGAGCAGTACGTC. This rearrangement joins TRBV7-2 to TRBJ2-7, with D perhaps TRBD2 (5 bases). The CDR3 sequence is 14 residues long. Trimming cost V 1 base and J 4 bases, with 11 bases left between them. The V gene's germline CDR1 is SGHTA and CDR2 FQGNSA.

This clonotype has at least ten counts. V gene TRBV2 combines with J gene TRBJ2-3, with 9 bases that match TRBD2. The trim removed 5 bases at V and 5 bases at J, leaving 11 bases unmatched. This CDR3 contains 16 residues. Germline assignment: CDR1 SNHLY and CDR2 FYNNEI. The DNA for the CDR3 is TGTGCCAGCAGTACCCCGGGGCGGGGGGGAAGAGATACGCAGTATTTT. It encodes CASSTPGRGGRDTQYF.

The rearrangement joins TRBV25-1 to TRBJ2-6, with D possibly being TRBD2 (6 bases). The V end lost 0 bases, the J end lost 2 bases, and 8 bases lay between the germline ends. Germline V gene sequence: CDR1 MGHDK, CDR2 SYGVNS. The CDR3 loop spans 16 amino acids. The chain's CDR3 is CASSEYTGAGANVLTF. CDR3 nucleotide sequence: TGTGCCAGCAGTGAATATACGGGAGCTGGGGCCAACGTCCTGACTTTC.

J is TRBJ2-2 and V is TRBV5-1; D call uncertain. Trimming pared 7 bases from V and 0 bases from J, leaving 7 bases between. The CDR3 is 13 amino acids. The V gene's germline CDR1 is SGHRS and CDR2 YFSETQ. The CDR3 DNA is TGCGCCAGCTTGGAAACGAACACCGGGGAGCTGTTTTTT. This codes for CASLETNTGELFF.